The 22 T cell receptor beta chains in this list originate from one sample, sequenced in a study of T-cell memory formation after mild COVID-19. One entry per CDR3 protein, called by TCRdb with MiXCR from the 5' RACE reads. The top ten clones hold less than 15% of a sample with about 400,000 distinct CDR3 sequences, 20% to 30% of them seen once. The material sequenced was PBMCs or a T cell subset sorted from them (not recorded which). Source of these receptors: an adult woman who had mild COVID-19 (a few samples of this study predate the infection). Cell type and time point are not known.

Only a few counts were recorded for this clonotype. This chain joins TRBV24-1 and TRBJ2-1; 8 bases fit TRBD2. V dropped 9 bases and J dropped 0; count of bases not matched to a gene: 18. CDR3 length: 19 amino acids. Germline assignment: CDR1 KGHDR and CDR2 SFDVKD. The CDR3, as DNA: TGTGCCACCTCCTCTGGCAGGGTTAGGCGGGGGGCCTCCTACAATGAGCAGTTCTTC. Protein product: CATSSGRVRRGASYNEQFF.

At least ten counts were recorded for this clonotype. The V call is TRBV4-1, the J call TRBJ2-1, with D hard to call. The ends were cut back, 0 bases at V and 5 bases at J, with 8 bases in the middle. The CDR3 totals 14 residues. Germline assignment: CDR1 MGHRA and CDR2 YSYEKL. The CDR3 bases are TGCGCCAGCAGCCAAGACCCGATTCACAATGAGCAGTTCTTC. Protein: CASSQDPIHNEQFF.

V and J are TRBV18 and TRBJ2-7; no clear D gene. Per the germline V gene, CDR1 is KGHSH and CDR2 is LQKENI. Trimming left V 3 bases short and J 3 bases short, with 6 bases between. This CDR3 has 12 amino acids. The CDR3 here is CASSPNIYEQYF. In DNA, the CDR3 is TGTGCCAGCTCACCGAATATCTACGAGCAGTACTTC. Variable domain in full (rest from reference TRBV18 and TRBJ2-7): NAGVMQNPRHLVRRRGQEARLRCSPMKGHSHVYWYRQLPEEGLKFMVYLQKENIIDESGMPKERFSAEFPKEGPSILRIQQVVRGDSAAYFCASSPNIYEQYFGPGTRLTVT.

At least ten counts were recorded for this clonotype. V usage is TRBV12-3 or TRBV12-4 and J usage is TRBJ2-2; D not certain. The ends were cut back, 4 bases at V and 6 bases at J, with 9 bases in the middle. There are 13 residues in the CDR3. CDR3 bases: TGTGCCAGCAGTTCCCAGTCCCCCGGGGAGCTGTTTTTT. Amino acids: CASSSQSPGELFF.

The sample holds a few counts of this clonotype. The chain couples TRBV7-2 to TRBJ2-1, with 12 nucleotides matching TRBD2. Losses at the gene ends were 5 bases for V and 8 bases for J; bases not matched to a gene: 7. Germline V CDR1 and CDR2: SGHTA, FQGNSA. The CDR3 spans 15 residues. The CDR3 here is CASSPSSGGAYEQFF. The CDR3 DNA sequence: TGTGCCAGCAGCCCATCTAGCGGGGGGGCCTATGAGCAGTTCTTC.

The V call is TRBV5-5, the J call TRBJ2-3, with TRBD2 identical over 11 bases. There are 17 residues in the CDR3. Germline trimming cut 4 bases from V and 0 bases from J; bases unmatched to any gene: 7. CDR1 and CDR2 from the germline V gene are SGHKS and YYEKEE (reference sequence). The CDR3 loop reads CASSKPGLADSTDTQYF. Here the CDR3 DNA reads TGTGCCAGCAGCAAACCGGGACTAGCGGATAGCACAGATACGCAGTATTTT.

This clonotype was seen a handful of times. CDR3: CASSTSTEQYF. For the CDR3, the DNA is TGTGCCAGCAGTACATCGACGGAGCAGTACTTC. This sequence joins TRBV12-3 or TRBV12-4 and TRBJ2-7; no clear D gene. CDR3 length equals 11 residues. V was pared by 5 bases and J by 7 bases, with 9 bases between.

This clonotype appeared a few times. The genes are TRBV9 and TRBJ2-7; 9 bases agree with TRBD1. The J segment lost 2 bases and the V segment lost 4 bases, leaving 7 bases of the junction unmatched. The germline V gene has CDR1 SGDLS and CDR2 YYNGEE. The CDR3 runs to 15 residues. This CDR3 reads CASSPGQGPAYEQYF. The CDR3, as DNA: TGTGCCAGCAGCCCCGGACAGGGGCCTGCCTACGAGCAGTACTTC. The full variable domain, rest sourced from reference TRBV9 and TRBJ2-7, is DSGVTQTPKHLITATGQRVTLRCSPRSGDLSVYWYQQSLDQGLQFLIQYYNGEERAKGNILERFSAQQFPDLHSELNLSSLELGDSALYFCASSPGQGPAYEQYFGPGTRLTVT.

This clonotype was counted between two and nine times. The V gene is TRBV10-3, the J gene TRBJ2-3, with unresolved D. Trimming took 0 bases from V and 4 from J, leaving 8 bases between them. The CDR3 length is 14 residues. CDR1 is ENHRY and CDR2 is SYGVKD in the germline V gene. Written as DNA, the CDR3 is TGTGCCATCAGTGAGTCTAAGGGCGCAGATACGCAGTATTTT. It yields the protein CAISESKGADTQYF.

This clonotype was counted between two and nine times. The chain recombines TRBV11-2 with TRBJ2-7; 9 positions agree with TRBD2. V lost 1 base to trimming and J lost 7 bases; unmatched junction nucleotides: 14. The CDR3 consists of 17 residues. Germline V CDR1 and CDR2: SGHAT, FQNNGV. CDR3 amino acids: CASSLGAARGGMGEQYF. The CDR3 DNA sequence: TGTGCCAGCAGCTTAGGCGCGGCGCGGGGGGGCATGGGTGAGCAGTACTTC. Looking up the rest from reference TRBV11-2 and TRBJ2-7 gives the full variable domain: EAGVAQSPRYKIIEKRQSVAFWCNPISGHATLYWYQQILGQGPKLLIQFQNNGVVDDSQLPKDRFSAERLKGVDSTLKIQPAKLEDSAVYLCASSLGAARGGMGEQYFGPGTRLTVT.

V gene TRBV10-3 combines with J gene TRBJ1-1; possible D gene TRBD1, 6 bases. The CDR3 length is 13 residues. The V end lost 7 bases, the J end lost 0 bases, and 9 bases lay between the germline ends. Germline CDR1 is ENHRY and CDR2 is SYGVKD. DNA for the CDR3: TGTGCCATCAAAGGGGGATTGAACACTGAAGCTTTCTTT. This gives the protein CAIKGGLNTEAFF.

Only a few counts were recorded for this clonotype. V usage is TRBV6-2 or TRBV6-3 and J usage is TRBJ2-7, with no clear D. The CDR3 consists of 12 residues. Looked up from germline, CDR1 is MNHEY and CDR2 is SVGEGT. Between the trimmed V and J ends, which lost 2 bases and 4 bases, there was a span of 6 bases. This CDR3 is CASSYTQYEQYF. The CDR3 DNA reads TGTGCCAGCAGTTACACCCAATACGAGCAGTACTTC.

This clonotype was seen more than once but under ten times. The chain recombines TRBV5-1 with TRBJ2-5; 10 bases line up with TRBD2. The CDR3 spans 17 residues. The germline gives CDR1 SGHRS, CDR2 YFSETQ. V was pared by 4 bases and J by 1 base, with 10 bases of the junction left unmatched. CDR3 in DNA: TGCGCCAGCAGCGCCGGACTAGCGGTTCCCCTCCAAGAGACCCAGTACTTC. Translation: CASSAGLAVPLQETQYF.

The chain combines TRBV7-9 with TRBJ1-2; possible D gene TRBD1, 6 bases. V was pared by 4 bases and J by 3 bases, with 12 bases between. Germline values: CDR1 SEHNR, CDR2 FQNEAQ (reference sequence). This CDR3 region has 14 residues. Here the CDR3 DNA reads TGTGCCAGCAGCTACATACAGGGTGACTATGGCTACACCTTC. This gives the protein CASSYIQGDYGYTF.

The gene calls are TRBV2 and TRBJ2-5; D is possibly TRBD2 (5 bases). The CDR3 covers 14 residues. CDR1 is SNHLY and CDR2 is FYNNEI in the germline V gene. V lost 1 base and J lost 1, with 7 bases in between. CDR3 loop: CASSEGGLQETQYF. CDR3 nucleotides: TGTGCCAGCAGTGAAGGTGGACTCCAAGAGACCCAGTACTTC.

This chain uses TRBV6-1 with TRBJ1-5; the D is unclear. The CDR3 length is 14 residues. Germline V gives CDR1 MNHNS, CDR2 SASEGT. Trimming cost V 2 bases and J 7 bases, with 12 bases left between them. The CDR3 spells CASSEPGRVQPQHF. In DNA form, the CDR3 reads TGTGCCAGCAGTGAACCTGGACGGGTACAGCCCCAGCATTTT.

This clonotype appeared a few times. The V call is TRBV6-2 or TRBV6-3, the J call TRBJ2-2; D not certain. V shed 10 bases and J shed 6 bases, with 15 bases lying between them. There are 13 residues in the CDR3. Looked up from germline, CDR1 is MNHEY and CDR2 is SVGEGT. The CDR3 DNA is TGTGCCACCAGCAGAGGATCTCCCGGGGAGCTGTTTTTT. Protein: CATSRGSPGELFF.

This chain connects TRBV3-1 to TRBJ2-5; D might be TRBD1 (6 bases). Germline V gene data show CDR1 as LGHDT and CDR2 as YNNKEL (reference sequence). With 5 bases removed from V and 9 bases from J, the gap between germline ends came to 22 bases. The CDR3 spans 15 residues. The CDR3 DNA is TGTGCCAGCAGCGAAAGTCAGGGGACCAAGGGGGCCCAGTACTTC. Translation: CASSESQGTKGAQYF.

J is TRBJ1-2 and V is TRBV24-1; a weak D match, TRBD1 (5 bases). This CDR3 spans 13 amino acids. V was pared by 3 bases and J by 2 bases, with 6 bases between. Looked up from germline, CDR1 is KGHDR and CDR2 is SFDVKD. CDR3 in amino acids: CATSDQGNYGYTF. The CDR3 DNA is TGTGCCACCAGTGATCAGGGCAACTATGGCTACACCTTC.

The rearrangement joins TRBV29-1 to TRBJ2-5; D might be TRBD1 (6 bases). Deletions cut 7 bases from V and 2 bases from J, with 17 bases between. Germline V gene sequence: CDR1 SQVTM, CDR2 ANQGSEA. The CDR3 length is 14 residues. DNA for the CDR3: TGCAGCGCAGACAGTCAGGGGTTACAAGAGACCCAGTACTTC. It translates to CSADSQGLQETQYF.

This clonotype was detected a few times. The chain couples TRBV18 to TRBJ2-7, with 12 bases that match TRBD2. J was trimmed by 2 bases and V by 2 bases; bases with no gene match: 4. Germline V lookup: CDR1 KGHSH, CDR2 LQKENI. The CDR3 spans 16 residues. The CDR3 DNA is TGTGCCAGCTCACCAAGTTCTAGCGGGAGGGCCTACGAGCAGTACTTC. Translated: CASSPSSSGRAYEQYF.

CDR3 DNA: TGCGCCAGCAGCTTGGAAGATGAAAAACTGTTTTTT. It codes for CASSLEDEKLFF. The rearrangement joins TRBV5-1 to TRBJ1-4; the D is unclear. There are 12 residues in the CDR3. With 0 bases removed from V and 6 bases from J, the gap between germline ends came to 3 bases. Germline CDR1 and CDR2: SGHRS and YFSETQ.